This TCR beta chain was recorded in a study of Graves' ophthalmopathy and Graves' hyperthyroidism. Across the whole study: Untreated patients at initial diagnosis provided peripheral blood.

Trimming cost V 8 bases and J 0 bases, with 7 bases left between them. From germline, CDR1 is SQVTM and CDR2 ANQGSEA. CDR3 length: 11 residues. Exclusion covered patients with other autoimmune diseases or uncontrolled infections (as well as pregnancy or lactation). Researchers took RNA transcripts and amplified TCR beta CDR3 regions from them. Second-round multiplex PCR came after a first-round RT-PCR that employed HTBI primers. TCRdb redid the calling of the multiplex PCR reads with MiXCR, one entry per CDR3 protein. The sample shows approximately 700,000 distinct CDR3 sequences, approximately 40% of them seen only once.

The sample was peripheral blood. V and J are TRBV29-1 and TRBJ1-1; no firm D call. The TCR originated in an adult man with Graves' ophthalmopathy. CDR3 loop: CSTALNTEAFF. The CDR3 DNA follows: TGCAGCACGGCTCTGAACACTGAAGCTTTCTTT.